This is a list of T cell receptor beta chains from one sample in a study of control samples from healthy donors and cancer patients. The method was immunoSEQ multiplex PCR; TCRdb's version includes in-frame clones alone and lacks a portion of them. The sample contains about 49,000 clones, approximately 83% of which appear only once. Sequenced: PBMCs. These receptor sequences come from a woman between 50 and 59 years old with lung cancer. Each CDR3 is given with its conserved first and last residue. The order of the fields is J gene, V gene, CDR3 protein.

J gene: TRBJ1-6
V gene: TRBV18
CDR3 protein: CASSTGQYNSPLHF

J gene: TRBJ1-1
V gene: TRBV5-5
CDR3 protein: CASSLERMVTEAFF

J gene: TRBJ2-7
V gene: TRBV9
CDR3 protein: CASSDRGQGPGEQYF

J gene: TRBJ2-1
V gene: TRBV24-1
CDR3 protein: CATSDFLTGGSEQFF

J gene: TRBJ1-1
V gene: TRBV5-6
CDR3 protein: CASRNRVRNTEAFF

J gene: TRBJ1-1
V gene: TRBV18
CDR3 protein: CASSRRTGVENTEAFF

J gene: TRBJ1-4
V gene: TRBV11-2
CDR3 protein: CASSWRQGVNGKLFF

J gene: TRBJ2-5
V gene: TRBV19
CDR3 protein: CASGAIPGSTGETQYF

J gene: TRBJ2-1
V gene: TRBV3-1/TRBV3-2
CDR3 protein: CASSQGRGRGGLHEQFF

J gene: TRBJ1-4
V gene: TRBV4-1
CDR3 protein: CASSHPGTEATNEKLFF

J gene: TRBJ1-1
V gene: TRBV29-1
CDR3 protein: CSADRGREAFF

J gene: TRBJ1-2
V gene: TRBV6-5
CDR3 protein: CASSFASGGYTF

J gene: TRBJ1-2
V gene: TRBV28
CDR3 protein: CASVGAGLHYGYTF

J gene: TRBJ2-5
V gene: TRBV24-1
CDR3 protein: CATSRIGTSGGETQYF

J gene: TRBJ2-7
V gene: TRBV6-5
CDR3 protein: CASSRQGGSYEQYF

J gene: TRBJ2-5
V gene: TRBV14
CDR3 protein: CASSYGRQETQYF

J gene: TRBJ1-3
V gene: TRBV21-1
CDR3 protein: CASSSGGVSGNTIYF

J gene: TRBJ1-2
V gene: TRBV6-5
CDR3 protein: CASSRQGNYGYTF

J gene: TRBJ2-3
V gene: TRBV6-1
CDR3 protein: CASSDGSGGRTDTQYF

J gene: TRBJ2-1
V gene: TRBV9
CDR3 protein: CASSEGLAYNEQFF

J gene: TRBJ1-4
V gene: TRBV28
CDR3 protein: CASRPTGGAGNEKLFF

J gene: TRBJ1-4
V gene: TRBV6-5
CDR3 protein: CASRRSTNEKLFF

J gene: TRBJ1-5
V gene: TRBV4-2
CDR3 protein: CASSQEEGAADQPQHF

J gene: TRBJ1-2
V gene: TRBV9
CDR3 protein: CASSAPGSPLDGYTF

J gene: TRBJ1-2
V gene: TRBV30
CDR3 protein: CAWSGVNYGYTF

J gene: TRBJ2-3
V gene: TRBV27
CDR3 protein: CASSSGTGADTQYF

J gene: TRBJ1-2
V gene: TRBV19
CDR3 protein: CASSMLTGGYGYTF

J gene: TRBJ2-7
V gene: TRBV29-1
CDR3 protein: CSVTPGQGAEQYF

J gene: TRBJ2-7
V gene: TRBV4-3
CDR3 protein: CASSPGTENIYEQYF

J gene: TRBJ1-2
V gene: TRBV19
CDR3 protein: CASSASGKIGYTF

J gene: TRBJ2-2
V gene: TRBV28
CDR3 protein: CASNGHLNTGELFF

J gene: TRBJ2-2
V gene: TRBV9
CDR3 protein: CASSVGGGELFF

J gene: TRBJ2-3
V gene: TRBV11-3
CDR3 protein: CASRGRSTDTQYF

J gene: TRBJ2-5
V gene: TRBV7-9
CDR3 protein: CASSLAVQETQYF

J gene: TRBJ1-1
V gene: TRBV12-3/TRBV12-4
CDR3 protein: CASSVGGAEAFF

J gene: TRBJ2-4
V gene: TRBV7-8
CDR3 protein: CASSRGLSGNIQYF

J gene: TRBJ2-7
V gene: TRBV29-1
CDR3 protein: CSVVVNIGGYEQYF

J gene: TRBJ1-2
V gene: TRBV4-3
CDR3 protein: CASSPRGVPSVYGYTF

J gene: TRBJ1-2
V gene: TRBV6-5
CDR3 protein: CASSYVSRGIGGYTF

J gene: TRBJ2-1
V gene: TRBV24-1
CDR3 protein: CATSDFKLAGGVDEQFF

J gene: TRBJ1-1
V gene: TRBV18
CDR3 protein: CASSPQGTENTEAFF

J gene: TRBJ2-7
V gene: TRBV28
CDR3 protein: CASSLGEYEQYF

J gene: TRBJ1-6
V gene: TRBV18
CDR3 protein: CASSPSPQNSPLHF

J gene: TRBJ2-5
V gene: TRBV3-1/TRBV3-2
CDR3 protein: CASSQDKVEETQYF

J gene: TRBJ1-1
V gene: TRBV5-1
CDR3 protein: CASSGIQGENTEAFF